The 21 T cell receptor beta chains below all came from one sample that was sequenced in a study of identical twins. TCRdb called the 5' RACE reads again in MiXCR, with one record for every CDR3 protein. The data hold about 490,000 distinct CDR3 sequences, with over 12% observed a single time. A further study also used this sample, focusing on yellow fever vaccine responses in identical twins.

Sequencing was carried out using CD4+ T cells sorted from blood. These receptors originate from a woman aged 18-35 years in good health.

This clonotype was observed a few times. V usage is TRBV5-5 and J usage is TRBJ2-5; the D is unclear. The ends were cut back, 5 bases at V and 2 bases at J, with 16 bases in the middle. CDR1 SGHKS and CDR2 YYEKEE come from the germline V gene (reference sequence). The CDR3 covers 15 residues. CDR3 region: CASRLRRGGQETQYF. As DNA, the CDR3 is TGTGCCAGCAGGTTGCGGCGCGGTGGACAAGAGACCCAGTACTTC.

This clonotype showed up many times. The CDR3 reads CASSQDLWEFYGYTF. The CDR3 DNA reads as TGCGCCAGCAGCCAAGATCTGTGGGAGTTCTATGGCTACACCTTC. The rearrangement uses TRBV4-1 and TRBJ1-2; D gene ambiguous. This CDR3 is built from 15 residues. The germline V gene has CDR1 MGHRA and CDR2 YSYEKL. The V end was cut by 0 bases, the J end by 4 bases, with 12 bases between.

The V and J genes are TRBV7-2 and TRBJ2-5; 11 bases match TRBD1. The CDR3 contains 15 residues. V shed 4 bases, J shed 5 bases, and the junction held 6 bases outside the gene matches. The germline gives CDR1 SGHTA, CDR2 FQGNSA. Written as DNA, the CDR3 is TGTGCCAGCAGCTCCCGGGACAGGGGGTGGGAGACCCAGTACTTC. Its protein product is CASSSRDRGWETQYF.

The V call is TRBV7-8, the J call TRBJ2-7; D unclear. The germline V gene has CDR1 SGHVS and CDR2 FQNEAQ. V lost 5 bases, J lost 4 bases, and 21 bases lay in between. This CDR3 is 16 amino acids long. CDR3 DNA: TGTGCCAGCAGCCCGTCTCCCGGAATGGATAATTACGAGCAGTACGTC. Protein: CASSPSPGMDNYEQYV.

The CDR3: CASSDTSSGSYEQYF. The CDR3 nucleotides are TGTGCCAGCAGTGACACATCTAGCGGGTCGTACGAGCAGTACTTC. The V call is TRBV27, the J call TRBJ2-7; 8 nucleotides match TRBD2. Germline V lookup: CDR1 MNHEY, CDR2 SMNVEV (reference sequence). Trimming cost V 5 bases and J 4 bases; bases outside gene matches: 10. The CDR3 runs 15 residues.

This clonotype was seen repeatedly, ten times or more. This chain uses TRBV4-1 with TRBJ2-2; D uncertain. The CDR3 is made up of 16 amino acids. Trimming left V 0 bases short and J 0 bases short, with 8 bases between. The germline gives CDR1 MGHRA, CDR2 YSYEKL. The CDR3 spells CASSQEGYSNTGELFF. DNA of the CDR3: TGCGCCAGCAGCCAAGAAGGGTACTCGAACACCGGGGAGCTGTTTTTT.

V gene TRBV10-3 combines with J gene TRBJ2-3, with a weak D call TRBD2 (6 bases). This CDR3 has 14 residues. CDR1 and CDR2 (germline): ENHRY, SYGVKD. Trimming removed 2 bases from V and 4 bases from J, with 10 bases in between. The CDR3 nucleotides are TGTGCCATCAGTGAGGGAAGGGAGGCAGATACGCAGTATTTT. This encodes CAISEGREADTQYF.

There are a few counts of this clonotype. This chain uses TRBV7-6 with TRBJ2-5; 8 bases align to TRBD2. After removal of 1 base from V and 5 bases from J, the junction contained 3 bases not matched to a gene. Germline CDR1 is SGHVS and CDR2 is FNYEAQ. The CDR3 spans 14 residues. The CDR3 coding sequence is TGTGCCAGCAGCTTAGTTGCGGGGGGCGAGACCCAGTACTTC. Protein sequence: CASSLVAGGETQYF. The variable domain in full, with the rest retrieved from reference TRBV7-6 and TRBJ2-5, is GAGVSQSPRYKVTKRGQDVALRCDPISGHVSLYWYRQALGQGPEFLTYFNYEAQQDKSGLPNDRFSAERPEGSISTLTIQRTEQRDSAMYRCASSLVAGGETQYFGPGTRLLVL.

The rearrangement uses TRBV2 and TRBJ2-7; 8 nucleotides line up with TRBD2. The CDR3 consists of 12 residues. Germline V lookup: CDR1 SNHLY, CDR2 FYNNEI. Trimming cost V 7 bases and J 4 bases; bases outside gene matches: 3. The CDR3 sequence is CASTGLAYEQYF. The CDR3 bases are TGTGCCAGCACAGGACTAGCATACGAGCAGTACTTC. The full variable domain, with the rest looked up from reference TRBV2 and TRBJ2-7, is EPEVTQTPSHQVTQMGQEVILRCVPISNHLYFYWYRQILGQKVEFLVSFYNNEISEKSEIFDDQFSVERPDGSNFTLKIRSTKLEDSAMYFCASTGLAYEQYFGPGTRLTVT.

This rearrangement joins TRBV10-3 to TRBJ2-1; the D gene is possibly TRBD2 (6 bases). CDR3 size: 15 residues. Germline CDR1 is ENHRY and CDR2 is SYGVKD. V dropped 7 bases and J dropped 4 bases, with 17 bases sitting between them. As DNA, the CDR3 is TGTGCCATCAAGGGGACCGGACTAACTTACAATGAGCAGTTCTTC. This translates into CAIKGTGLTYNEQFF.

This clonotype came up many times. CDR3 bases: TGCAGCTCCGGGACTAGTTGGGGTGAGCAGTTCTTC. It yields the protein CSSGTSWGEQFF. This chain links TRBV29-1 with TRBJ2-1, with 8 bases lining up with TRBD2. The CDR3 extends over 12 amino acids. Germline assignment: CDR1 SQVTM and CDR2 ANQGSEA. Germline trimming cut 8 bases from V and 9 bases from J; bases unmatched to any gene: 9.

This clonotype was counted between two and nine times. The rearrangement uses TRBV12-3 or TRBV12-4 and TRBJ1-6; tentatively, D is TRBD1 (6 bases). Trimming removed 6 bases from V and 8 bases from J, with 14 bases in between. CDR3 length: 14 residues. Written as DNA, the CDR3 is TGTGCCAGCAGCGCACAGGGTCCCGATTCACCCCTCCACTTT. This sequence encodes CASSAQGPDSPLHF.

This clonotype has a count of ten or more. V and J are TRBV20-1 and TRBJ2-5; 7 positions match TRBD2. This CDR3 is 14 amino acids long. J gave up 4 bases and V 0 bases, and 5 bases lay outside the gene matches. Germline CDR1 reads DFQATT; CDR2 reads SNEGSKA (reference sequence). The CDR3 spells CSARDLWGGETQYF. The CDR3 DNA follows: TGCAGTGCTAGAGATCTGTGGGGGGGAGAGACCCAGTACTTC.

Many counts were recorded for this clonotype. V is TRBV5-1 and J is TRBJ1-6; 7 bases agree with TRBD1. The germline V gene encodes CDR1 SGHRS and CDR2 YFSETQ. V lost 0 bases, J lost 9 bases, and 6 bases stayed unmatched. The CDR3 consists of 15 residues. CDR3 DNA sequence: TGCGCCAGCAGCTTGGTGGGACAGTTGGCTTCACCCCTCCACTTT. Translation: CASSLVGQLASPLHF.

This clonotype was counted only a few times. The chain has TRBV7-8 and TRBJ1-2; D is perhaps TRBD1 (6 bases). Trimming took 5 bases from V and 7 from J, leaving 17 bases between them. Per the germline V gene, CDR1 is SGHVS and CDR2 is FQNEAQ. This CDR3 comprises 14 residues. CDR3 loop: CASSLEAQGLGYTF. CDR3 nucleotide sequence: TGTGCCAGCAGCCTAGAGGCCCAGGGGCTTGGCTACACCTTC.

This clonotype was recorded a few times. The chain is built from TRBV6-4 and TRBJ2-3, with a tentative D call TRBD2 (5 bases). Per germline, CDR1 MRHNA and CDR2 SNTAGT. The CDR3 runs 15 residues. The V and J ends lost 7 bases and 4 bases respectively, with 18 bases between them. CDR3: CASTVSTTLPDTQYF. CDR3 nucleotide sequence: TGTGCCAGCACCGTATCGACTACATTGCCAGATACGCAGTATTTT.

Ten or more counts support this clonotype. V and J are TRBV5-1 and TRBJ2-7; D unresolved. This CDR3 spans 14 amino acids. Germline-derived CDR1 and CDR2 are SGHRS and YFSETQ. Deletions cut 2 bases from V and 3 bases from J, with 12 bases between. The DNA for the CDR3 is TGCGCCAGCAGCTTACCGGGTCCCAACTACGAGCAGTACTTC. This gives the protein CASSLPGPNYEQYF.

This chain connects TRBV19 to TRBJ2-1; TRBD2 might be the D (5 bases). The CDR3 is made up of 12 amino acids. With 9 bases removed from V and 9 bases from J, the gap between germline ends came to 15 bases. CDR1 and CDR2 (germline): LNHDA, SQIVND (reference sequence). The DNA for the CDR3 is TGTGCCAGGCCCCCGGGGTTGGGTGAGCAGTTCTTC. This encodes CARPPGLGEQFF.

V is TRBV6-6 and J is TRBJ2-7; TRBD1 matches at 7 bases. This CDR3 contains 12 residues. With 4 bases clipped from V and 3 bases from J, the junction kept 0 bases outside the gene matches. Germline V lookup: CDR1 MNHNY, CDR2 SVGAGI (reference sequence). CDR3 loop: CASSWTGYEQYV. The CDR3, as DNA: TGTGCCAGCAGTTGGACAGGCTACGAGCAGTACGTC.

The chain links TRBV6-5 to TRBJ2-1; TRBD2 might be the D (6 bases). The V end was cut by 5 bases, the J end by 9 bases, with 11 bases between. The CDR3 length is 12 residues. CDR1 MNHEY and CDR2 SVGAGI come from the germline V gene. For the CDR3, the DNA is TGTGCCAGCAGTAAGGGTAGCGGTGAGCAGTTCTTC. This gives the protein CASSKGSGEQFF.

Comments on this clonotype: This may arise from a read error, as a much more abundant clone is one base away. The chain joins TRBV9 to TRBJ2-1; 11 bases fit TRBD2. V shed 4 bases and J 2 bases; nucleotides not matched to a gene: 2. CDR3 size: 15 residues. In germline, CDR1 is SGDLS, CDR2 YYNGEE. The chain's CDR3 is CASSTSGSPYNEQFF. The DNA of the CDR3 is TGTGCCAGCAGCACTAGCGGGAGCCCCTACAATGAGCAGTTCTTC.